The text below deals with one TCR beta chain. This specimen comes from a study of T cell changes during pregnancy in multiple sclerosis. This CDR3 comprises 17 residues. Losses at the gene ends were 5 bases for V and 0 bases for J; bases not matched to a gene: 13. Germline CDR1 SGHVS, CDR2 FQNEAQ. The table came from immunoSEQ multiplex PCR; TCRdb's copy has only in-frame clones and leaves some out. Of more than 80,000 clones listed, 92% were seen once; the top ten hold over 1.5%. This TCR derives from a female donor with multiple sclerosis, enrolled in a pregnancy study. The chain uses TRBV7-8 and TRBJ2-7, with 7 bases matching TRBD1. This specimen consisted of peripheral blood, obtained in the first trimester of pregnancy. CDR3 sequence: CASSGLTGVQPSYEQYF. CDR3 nucleotide sequence: TGTGCCAGCAGCGGCCTCACAGGGGTACAACCCTCCTACGAGCAGTACTTC.